This T cell receptor (beta chain) was recorded in a study of blood T cell repertoires in COVID-19. Turning to the study itself: Specimens from acute and convalescent COVID-19 originated in the United States, Italy and Spain. From T cells, B-cell-depleted T cells, or PBMCs came the material, which was cDNA or gDNA.

Under the authors' procedure: Scientists estimated how many nucleated cells there were by amplifying reference gene primers. Assay: immunoSEQ multiplex PCR; the TCRdb copy retains only in-frame clones and omits some. From that table come the V and J calls and clone size; the DNA was used to work out D and trimming. In the table there are roughly 260,000 clones, approximately 87% of which are singletons. With 2 bases clipped from V and 5 bases from J, the junction kept 7 bases outside the gene matches. The CDR3 has 15 residues. Per the germline V gene, CDR1 is KGHSH and CDR2 is LQKENI. The chain employs TRBV18 and TRBJ1-2; 8 bases match TRBD1. This TCR was recovered from a woman between 45 and 65 years old with acute or convalescent COVID-19. The specimen sequenced was peripheral blood. The CDR3 region has the DNA TGTGCCAGCTCACCAAGACAGGGGAGGGGATATGGCTACACCTTC. Its translation: CASSPRQGRGYGYTF.